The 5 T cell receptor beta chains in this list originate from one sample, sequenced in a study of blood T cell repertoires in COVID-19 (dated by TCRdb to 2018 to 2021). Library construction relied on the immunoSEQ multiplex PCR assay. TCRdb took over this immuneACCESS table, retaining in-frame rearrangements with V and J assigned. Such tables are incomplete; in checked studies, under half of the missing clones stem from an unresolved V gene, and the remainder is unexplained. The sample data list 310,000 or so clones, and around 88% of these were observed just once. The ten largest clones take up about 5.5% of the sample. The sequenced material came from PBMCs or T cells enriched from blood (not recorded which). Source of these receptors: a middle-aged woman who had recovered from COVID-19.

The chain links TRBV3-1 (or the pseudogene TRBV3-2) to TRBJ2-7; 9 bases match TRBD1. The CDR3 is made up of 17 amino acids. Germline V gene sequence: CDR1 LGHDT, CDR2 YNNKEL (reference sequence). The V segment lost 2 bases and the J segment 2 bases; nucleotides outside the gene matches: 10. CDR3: CASSQISSGTGPYEQYF. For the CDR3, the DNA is TGTGCCAGCAGCCAAATTTCCTCCGGGACAGGGCCCTACGAGCAGTACTTC.

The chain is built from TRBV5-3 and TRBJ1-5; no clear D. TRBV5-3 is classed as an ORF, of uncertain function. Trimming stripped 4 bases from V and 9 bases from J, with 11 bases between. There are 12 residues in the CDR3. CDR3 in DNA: TGTGCCAGAAGCCCCCTTGCCGGGCCCCAGCATTTT. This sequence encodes CARSPLAGPQHF.

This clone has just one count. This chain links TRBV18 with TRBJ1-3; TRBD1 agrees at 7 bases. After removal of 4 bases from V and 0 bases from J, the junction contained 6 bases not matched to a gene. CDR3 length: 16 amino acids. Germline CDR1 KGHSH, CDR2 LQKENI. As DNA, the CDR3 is TGTGCCAGCTCACGCCAGGGACAGCTCTCTGGAAACACCATATATTTT. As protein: CASSRQGQLSGNTIYF.

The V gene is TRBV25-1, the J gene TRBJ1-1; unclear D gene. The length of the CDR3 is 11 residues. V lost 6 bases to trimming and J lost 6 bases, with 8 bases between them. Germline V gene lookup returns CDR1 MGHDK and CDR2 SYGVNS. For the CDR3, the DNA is TGTGCCAGCAGGGGAGGCCCTGAAGCTTTCTTT. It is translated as CASRGGPEAFF.

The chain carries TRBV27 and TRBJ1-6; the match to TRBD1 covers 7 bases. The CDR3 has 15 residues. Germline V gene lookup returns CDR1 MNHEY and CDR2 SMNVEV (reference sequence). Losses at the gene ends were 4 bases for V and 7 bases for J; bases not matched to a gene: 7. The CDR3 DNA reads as TGTGCCAGCAGTTCGGGACAGATCCTCAATTCACCCCTCCACTTT. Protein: CASSSGQILNSPLHF.